This T cell receptor (beta chain) is from a study of blood T cells in healthy people across ages. Study conclusions and caveats: Diversity figures based on one million T cells were deemed too low.

A J-beta primer mix and a sample-barcoded 5' primer were used in a second PCR of roughly 6 to 11 cycles. TCRdb analysed the 5' RACE reads with MiXCR anew, one entry per CDR3 protein. The sample lists about 780,000 distinct CDR3 sequences, roughly 25% occurring once. Isolation recovered at least 7 million PBMCs from every sample. This CDR3 spans 14 amino acids. Trimming took 3 bases from V and 4 from J; bases not matched to a gene: 5. From germline, CDR1 is SEHNR and CDR2 FQNEAQ (reference sequence). A note on this clonotype: Its antigen remains unknown.

The data were also submitted as part of a second study, on T cells of mothers and their children. That paper adds: Samples were provided by three healthy Caucasian mothers and their six children. Extraction yielded RNA that went, in full, into cDNA synthesis at approximately 1.5 ug per 15 ul.

This sequence joins TRBV7-9 and TRBJ1-2; TRBD1 agrees at 7 bases. Sample: blood. The origin of this receptor is a boy aged 10-17 years in good health. CDR3 residues: CASSFAGDSYGYTF. The CDR3 nucleotides read TGTGCCAGCAGCTTCGCAGGGGACAGCTATGGCTACACCTTC.